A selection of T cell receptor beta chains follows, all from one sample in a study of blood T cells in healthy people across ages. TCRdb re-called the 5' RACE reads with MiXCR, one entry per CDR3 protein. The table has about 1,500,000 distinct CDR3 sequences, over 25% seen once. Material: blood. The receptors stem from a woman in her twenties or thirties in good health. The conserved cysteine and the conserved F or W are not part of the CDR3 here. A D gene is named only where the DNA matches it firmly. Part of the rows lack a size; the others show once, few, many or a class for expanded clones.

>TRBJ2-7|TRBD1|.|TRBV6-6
ASSGRDRSSYEQY
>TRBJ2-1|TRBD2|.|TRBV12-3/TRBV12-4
ATTSALNEQF
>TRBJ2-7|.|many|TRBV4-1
ASSQEGGRMRNEQY
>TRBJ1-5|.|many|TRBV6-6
ASTIERGQPQH
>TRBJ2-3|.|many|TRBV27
ASSPRVAGTQY
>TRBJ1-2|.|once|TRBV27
ASSCGPPYGYT
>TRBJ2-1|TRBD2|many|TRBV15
ATSSPGGVEQF
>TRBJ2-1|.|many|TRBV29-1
SVALLAGEQF
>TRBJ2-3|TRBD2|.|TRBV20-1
SARDVLAGGITDTRY
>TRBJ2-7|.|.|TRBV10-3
AISGDPNYEQY
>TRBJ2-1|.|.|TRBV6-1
ASSEWGGPYNEQF
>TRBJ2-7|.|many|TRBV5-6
ASSSYSEINYEQY
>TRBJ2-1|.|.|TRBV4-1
ASSQEKGGALEQF
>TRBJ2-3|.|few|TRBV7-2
ASSLWGREPGTDTQY
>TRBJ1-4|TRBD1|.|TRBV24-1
ATNRGLTTNEKLF
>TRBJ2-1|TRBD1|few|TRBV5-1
ASSLMSGQGYNGQF
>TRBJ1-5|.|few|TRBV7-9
AMGPASNQPQH
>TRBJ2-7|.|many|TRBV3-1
ASSQGGEQY
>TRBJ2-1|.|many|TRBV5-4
ASSLDSNEQF
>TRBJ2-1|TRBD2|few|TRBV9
ASTLGASGSAEQF
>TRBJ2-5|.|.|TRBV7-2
VSSSVVTVQETQY
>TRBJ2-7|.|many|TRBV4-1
ASSQEDLSGGPSWSYEQY
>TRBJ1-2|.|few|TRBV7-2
ASSLESRLGYRAHYGYT
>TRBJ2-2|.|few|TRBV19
ASTSGTSKNTGELF
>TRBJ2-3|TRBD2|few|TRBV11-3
ASSSGNKREVDTQY
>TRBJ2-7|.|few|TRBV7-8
ASSYTGIDEQY
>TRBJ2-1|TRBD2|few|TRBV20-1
SFTNRGGSSYNEQF
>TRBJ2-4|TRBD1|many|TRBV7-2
ASSLGGSKNIQY
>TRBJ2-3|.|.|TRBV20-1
SAPPSTGDTQY
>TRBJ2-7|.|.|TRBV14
ASSQDPGDEQY